This T cell receptor (beta chain) was retrieved from a study of blood T cell repertoires in COVID-19. Overall study: Sites across the United States, Italy and Spain contributed samples from acute and convalescent COVID-19. T cells, B-cell-depleted T cells, or PBMCs provided the cDNA or gDNA that served as material.

In the authors' methods: For nucleated cells, counts were estimated from reference gene primer amplification. Clones were read by immunoSEQ multiplex PCR, and TCRdb kept only the in-frame ones, dropping some. V, J and clone size derive from that table, while D and trimming were established from the DNA sequence. The top ten clones hold around 3.8% of a sample with approximately 150,000 clones, 80% of them seen once. V lost 6 bases and J lost 4, with 16 bases in between. The CDR3 is made up of 15 amino acids. Germline CDR1 reads WNHNN; CDR2 reads SYGVQD (reference sequence). This sequence joins TRBV10-1 and TRBJ2-1; D is unclear. The receptor's source is a man aged 65 to 79 who had recovered from COVID-19. Specimen: peripheral blood. The CDR3 spells CASSESGPGYNEQFF. CDR3 nucleotide sequence: TGCGCCAGCAGCGAATCCGGCCCGGGTTACAATGAGCAGTTCTTC.